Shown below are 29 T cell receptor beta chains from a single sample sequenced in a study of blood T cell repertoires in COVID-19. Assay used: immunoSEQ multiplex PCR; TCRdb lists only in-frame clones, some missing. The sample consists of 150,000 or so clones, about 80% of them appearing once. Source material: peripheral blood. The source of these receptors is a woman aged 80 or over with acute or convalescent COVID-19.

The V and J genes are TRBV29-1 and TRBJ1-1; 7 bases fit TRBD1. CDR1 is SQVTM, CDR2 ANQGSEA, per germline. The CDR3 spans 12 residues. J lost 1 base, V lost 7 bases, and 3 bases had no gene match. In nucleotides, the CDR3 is TGCAGCGCGGGACAGCAGAACACTGAAGCTTTCTTT. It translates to CSAGQQNTEAFF.

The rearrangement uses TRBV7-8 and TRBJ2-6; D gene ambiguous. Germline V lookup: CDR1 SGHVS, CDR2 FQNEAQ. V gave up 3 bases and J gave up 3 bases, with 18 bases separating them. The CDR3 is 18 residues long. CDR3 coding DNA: TGTGCCAGCAGCTTTACTACCGTGAAGACCCTTGGGGCCAACGTCCTGACTTTC. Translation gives CASSFTTVKTLGANVLTF.

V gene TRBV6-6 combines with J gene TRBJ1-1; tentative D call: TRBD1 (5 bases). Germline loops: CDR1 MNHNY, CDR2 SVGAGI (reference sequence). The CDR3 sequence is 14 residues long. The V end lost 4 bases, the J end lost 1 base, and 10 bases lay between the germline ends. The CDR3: CASSFQGSNTEAFF. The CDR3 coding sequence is TGTGCCAGCAGTTTCCAGGGTTCGAACACTGAAGCTTTCTTT.

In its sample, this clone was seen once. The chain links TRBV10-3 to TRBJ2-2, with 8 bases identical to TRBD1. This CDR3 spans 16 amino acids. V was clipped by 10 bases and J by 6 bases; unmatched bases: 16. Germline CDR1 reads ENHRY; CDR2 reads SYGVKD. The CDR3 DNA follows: TGTGCCACCACGGGGCAGGGGGCGAAGGGTGCCGGGGAGCTGTTTTTT. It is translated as CATTGQGAKGAGELFF.

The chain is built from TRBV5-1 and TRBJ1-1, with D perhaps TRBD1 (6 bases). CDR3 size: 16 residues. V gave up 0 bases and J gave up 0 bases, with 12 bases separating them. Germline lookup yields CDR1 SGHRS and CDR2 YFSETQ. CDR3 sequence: CASSLATGQMNTEAFF. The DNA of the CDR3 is TGCGCCAGCAGCTTGGCCACAGGGCAGATGAACACTGAAGCTTTCTTT.

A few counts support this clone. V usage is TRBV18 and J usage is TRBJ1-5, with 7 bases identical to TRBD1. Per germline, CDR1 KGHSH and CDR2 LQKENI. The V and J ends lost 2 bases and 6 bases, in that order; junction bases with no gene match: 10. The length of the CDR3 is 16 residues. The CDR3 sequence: CASSPGAGGYGQPQHF. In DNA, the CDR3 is TGTGCCAGCTCACCAGGGGCAGGGGGGTATGGTCAGCCCCAGCATTTT.

The DNA of the CDR3 is TGCAGCGTTGAAAAGGGGGTTCTCTATGGCTACACCTTC. It encodes CSVEKGVLYGYTF. The chain recombines TRBV29-1 with TRBJ1-2, with TRBD1 as a possible D gene (6 bases). There are 13 residues in the CDR3. Germline CDR1 is SQVTM and CDR2 is ANQGSEA. Trimming removed 2 bases at V and 4 bases at J, with 11 bases between.

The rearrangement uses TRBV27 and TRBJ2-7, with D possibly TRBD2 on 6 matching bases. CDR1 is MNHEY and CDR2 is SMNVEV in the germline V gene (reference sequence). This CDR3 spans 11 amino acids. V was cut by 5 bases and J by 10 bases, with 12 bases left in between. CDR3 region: CASSPGLGQYF. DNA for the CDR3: TGTGCCAGCAGTCCGGGACTTGGTCAGTACTTC.

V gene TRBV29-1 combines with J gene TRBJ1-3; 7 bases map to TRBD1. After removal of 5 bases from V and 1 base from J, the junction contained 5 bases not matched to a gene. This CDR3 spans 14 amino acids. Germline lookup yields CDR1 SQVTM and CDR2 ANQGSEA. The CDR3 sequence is CSVSGQMSGNTIYF. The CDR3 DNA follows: TGCAGCGTTTCGGGACAGATGTCTGGAAACACCATATATTTT.

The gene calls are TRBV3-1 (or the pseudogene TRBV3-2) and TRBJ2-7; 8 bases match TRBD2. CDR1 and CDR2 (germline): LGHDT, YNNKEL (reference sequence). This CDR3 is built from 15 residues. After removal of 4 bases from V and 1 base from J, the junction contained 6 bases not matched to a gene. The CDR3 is CASSPRGGNSYEQYF. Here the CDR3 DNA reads TGTGCCAGCAGCCCCCGGGGGGGCAATTCCTACGAGCAGTACTTC.

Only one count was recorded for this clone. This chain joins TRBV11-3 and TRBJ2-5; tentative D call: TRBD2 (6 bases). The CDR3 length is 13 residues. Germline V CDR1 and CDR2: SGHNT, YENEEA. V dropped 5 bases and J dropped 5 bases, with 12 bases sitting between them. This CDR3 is CASSPGLLETQYF. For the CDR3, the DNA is TGTGCCAGCAGCCCCGGACTATTGGAGACCCAGTACTTC.

CDR3 sequence: CASSLTGGDTEAFF. The CDR3 DNA is TGCGCCAGCAGCTTGACAGGGGGGGACACTGAAGCTTTCTTT. The chain has TRBV5-1 and TRBJ1-1; TRBD1 matches at 8 bases. Germline CDR1 and CDR2: SGHRS and YFSETQ. Trimming at V came to 1 base and at J to 3 bases, leaving 2 bases not matched to a gene. The CDR3 has 14 amino acids. Drawing the rest from reference TRBV5-1 and TRBJ1-1, the complete variable domain is KAGVTQTPRYLIKTRGQQVTLSCSPISGHRSVSWYQQTPGQGLQFLFEYFSETQRNKGNFPGRFSGRQFSNSRSEMNVSTLELGDSALYLCASSLTGGDTEAFFGQGTRLTVV.

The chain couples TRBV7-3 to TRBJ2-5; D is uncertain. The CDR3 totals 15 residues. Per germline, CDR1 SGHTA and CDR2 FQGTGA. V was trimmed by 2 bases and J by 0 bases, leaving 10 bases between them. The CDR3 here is CASSLHPGYQETQYF. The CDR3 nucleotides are TGTGCCAGCAGCTTACACCCCGGGTACCAAGAGACCCAGTACTTC.

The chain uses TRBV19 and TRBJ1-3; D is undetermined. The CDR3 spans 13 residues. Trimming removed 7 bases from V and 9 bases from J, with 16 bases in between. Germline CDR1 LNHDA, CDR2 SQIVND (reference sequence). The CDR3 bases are TGTGCCAGTACCTCCGGTCGGTCCCGCACCATATATTTT. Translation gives CASTSGRSRTIYF.

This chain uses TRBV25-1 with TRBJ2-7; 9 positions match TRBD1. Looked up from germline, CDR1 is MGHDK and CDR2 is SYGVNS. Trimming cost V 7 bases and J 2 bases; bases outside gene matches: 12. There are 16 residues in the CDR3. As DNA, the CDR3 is TGTGCCAGCACGGGACAGGGCCGACGTTGGCCCTACGAGCAGTACTTC. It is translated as CASTGQGRRWPYEQYF.

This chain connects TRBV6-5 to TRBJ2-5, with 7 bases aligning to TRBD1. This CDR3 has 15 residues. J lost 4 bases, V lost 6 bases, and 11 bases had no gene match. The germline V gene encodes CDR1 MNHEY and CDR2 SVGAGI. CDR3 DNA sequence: TGTGCCAGCAGCCCGACAGGGTATAGCTTAGAGACCCAGTACTTC. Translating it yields CASSPTGYSLETQYF.

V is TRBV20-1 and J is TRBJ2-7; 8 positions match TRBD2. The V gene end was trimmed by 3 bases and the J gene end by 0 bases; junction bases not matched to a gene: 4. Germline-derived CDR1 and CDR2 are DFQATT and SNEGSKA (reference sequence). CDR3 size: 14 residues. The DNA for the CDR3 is TGCAGTGCTAGTGGGGCGGGGGGCTCCTACGAGCAGTACTTC. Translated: CSASGAGGSYEQYF.

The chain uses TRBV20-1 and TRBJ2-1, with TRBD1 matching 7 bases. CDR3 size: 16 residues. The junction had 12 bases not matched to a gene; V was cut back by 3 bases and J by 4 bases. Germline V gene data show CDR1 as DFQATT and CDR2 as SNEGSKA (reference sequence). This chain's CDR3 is CSASTYETGSYNEQFF. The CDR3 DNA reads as TGCAGTGCTAGTACGTACGAGACAGGGTCTTACAATGAGCAGTTCTTC.

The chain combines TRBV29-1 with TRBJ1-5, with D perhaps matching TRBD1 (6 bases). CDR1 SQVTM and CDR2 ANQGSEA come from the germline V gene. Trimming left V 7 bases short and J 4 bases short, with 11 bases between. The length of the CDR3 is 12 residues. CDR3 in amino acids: CSAGQINQPQHF. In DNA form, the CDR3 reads TGCAGCGCCGGACAGATTAATCAGCCCCAGCATTTT.

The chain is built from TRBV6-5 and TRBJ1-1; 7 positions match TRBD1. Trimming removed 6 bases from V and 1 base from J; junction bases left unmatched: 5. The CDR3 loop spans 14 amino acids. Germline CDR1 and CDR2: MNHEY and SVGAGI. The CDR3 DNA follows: TGTGCCAGCAGCCCCCGACAGGGGAACACTGAAGCTTTCTTT. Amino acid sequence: CASSPRQGNTEAFF.

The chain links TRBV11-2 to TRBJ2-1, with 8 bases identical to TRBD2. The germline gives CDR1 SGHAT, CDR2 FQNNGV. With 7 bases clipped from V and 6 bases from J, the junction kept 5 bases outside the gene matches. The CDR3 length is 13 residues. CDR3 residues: CASNPGTSNEQFF. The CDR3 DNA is TGTGCCAGCAACCCAGGGACTAGCAATGAGCAGTTCTTC.

The CDR3 coding sequence is TGCGCCAGCAGCTTGGGGCACAGGGCCAAGGGCTCTGGAAACACCATATATTTT. This translates into CASSLGHRAKGSGNTIYF. J is TRBJ1-3 and V is TRBV5-1, with D possibly being TRBD1 (6 bases). This CDR3 has 18 amino acids. The germline V gene has CDR1 SGHRS and CDR2 YFSETQ. The V end was cut by 0 bases, the J end by 0 bases, with 16 bases between.

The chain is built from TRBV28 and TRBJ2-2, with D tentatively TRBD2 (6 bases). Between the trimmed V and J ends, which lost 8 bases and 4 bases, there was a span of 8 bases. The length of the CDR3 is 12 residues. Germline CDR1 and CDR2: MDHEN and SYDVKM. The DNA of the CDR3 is TGTGCCAGCCGGGGGAGCACCGGGGAGCTGTTTTTT. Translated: CASRGSTGELFF.

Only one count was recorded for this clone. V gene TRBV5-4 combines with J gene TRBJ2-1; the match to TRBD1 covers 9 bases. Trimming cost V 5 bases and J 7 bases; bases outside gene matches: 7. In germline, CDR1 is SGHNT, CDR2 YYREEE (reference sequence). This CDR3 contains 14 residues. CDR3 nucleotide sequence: TGTGCCAGCAGGGGACAGGGTCACCCAAATGAGCAGTTCTTC. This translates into CASRGQGHPNEQFF.

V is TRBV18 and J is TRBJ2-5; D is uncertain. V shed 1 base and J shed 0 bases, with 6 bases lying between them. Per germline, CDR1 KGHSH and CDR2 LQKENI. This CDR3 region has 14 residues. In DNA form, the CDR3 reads TGTGCCAGCTCACCACGAGGAAACCAAGAGACCCAGTACTTC. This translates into CASSPRGNQETQYF. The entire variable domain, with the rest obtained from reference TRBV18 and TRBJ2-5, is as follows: NAGVMQNPRHLVRRRGQEARLRCSPMKGHSHVYWYRQLPEEGLKFMVYLQKENIIDESGMPKERFSAEFPKEGPSILRIQQVVRGDSAAYFCASSPRGNQETQYFGPGTRLLVL.

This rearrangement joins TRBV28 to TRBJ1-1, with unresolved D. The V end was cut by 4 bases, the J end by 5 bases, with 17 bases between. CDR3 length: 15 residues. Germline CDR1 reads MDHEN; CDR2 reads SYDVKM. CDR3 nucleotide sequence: TGTGCCAGCAGTTCGCCCCGCGCCGTATGGACTGAAGCTTTCTTT. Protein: CASSSPRAVWTEAFF.

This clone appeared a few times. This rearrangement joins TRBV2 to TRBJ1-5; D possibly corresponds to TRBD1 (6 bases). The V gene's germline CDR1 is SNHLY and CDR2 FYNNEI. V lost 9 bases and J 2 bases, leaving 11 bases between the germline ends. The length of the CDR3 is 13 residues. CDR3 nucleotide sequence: TGTGCCAGTTCTAAGGGGGGCAATCAGCCCCAGCATTTT. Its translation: CASSKGGNQPQHF. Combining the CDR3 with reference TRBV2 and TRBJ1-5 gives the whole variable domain EPEVTQTPSHQVTQMGQEVILRCVPISNHLYFYWYRQILGQKVEFLVSFYNNEISEKSEIFDDQFSVERPDGSNFTLKIRSTKLEDSAMYFCASSKGGNQPQHFGDGTRLSIL.

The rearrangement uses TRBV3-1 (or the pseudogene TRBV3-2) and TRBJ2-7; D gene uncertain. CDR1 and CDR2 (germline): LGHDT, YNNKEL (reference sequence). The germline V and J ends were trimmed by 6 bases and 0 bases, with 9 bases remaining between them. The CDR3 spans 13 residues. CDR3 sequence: CASSPTPSYEQYF. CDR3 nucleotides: TGTGCCAGCAGTCCAACACCCTCCTACGAGCAGTACTTC.

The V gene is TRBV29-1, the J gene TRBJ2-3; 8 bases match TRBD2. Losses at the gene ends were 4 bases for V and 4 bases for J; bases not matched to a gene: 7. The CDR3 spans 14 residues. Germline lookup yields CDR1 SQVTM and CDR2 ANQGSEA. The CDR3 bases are TGCAGCGTTGTGCGGGGGGCGGCCGCAGATACGCAGTATTTT. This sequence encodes CSVVRGAAADTQYF.